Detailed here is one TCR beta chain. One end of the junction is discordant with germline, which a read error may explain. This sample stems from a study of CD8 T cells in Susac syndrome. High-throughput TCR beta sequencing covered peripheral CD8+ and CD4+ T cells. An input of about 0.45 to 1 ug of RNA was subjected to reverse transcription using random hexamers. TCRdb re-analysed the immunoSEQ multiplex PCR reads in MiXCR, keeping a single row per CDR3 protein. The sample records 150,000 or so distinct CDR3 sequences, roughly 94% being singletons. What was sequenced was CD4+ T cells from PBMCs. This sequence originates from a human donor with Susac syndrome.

DNA for the CDR3: TGTGCCAGCAGCCGGGACAGGGGCTACGAGCAGTACTTC. Protein: CASSRDRGYEQYF. This chain joins TRBV4-3 and TRBJ2-7, with TRBD1 matching over 10 bases. Looked up from germline, CDR1 is LGHNA and CDR2 is YSLEER. There are 13 residues in the CDR3.